The rows below give T cell receptor beta chains drawn from one sample of a study of spatial heterogeneity in lung cancer. Using its own MiXCR run on the 5' RACE reads, TCRdb lists one record per CDR3 protein. This table has roughly 48,000 distinct CDR3 sequences, over 4.5% appearing once. The sample in question was PBMCs, obtained at surgery. These receptors were obtained from a male donor with early-stage non-small cell lung cancer. CDR3s include the opening cysteine and the closing phenylalanine or tryptophan. The D gene is left open where the match is weak. Not all rows give a size; the values are once, few, many and, for expanded clones, a class.

j_gene: TRBJ2-3
abundance: few
d_gene: TRBD1
v_gene: TRBV5-1
CDR3nt: TGCGCCAGCAGCTCGGACAGGGGGGGAGATACGCAGTATTTT
CDR3aa: CASSSDRGGDTQYF

j_gene: TRBJ2-3
abundance: NA
d_gene: TRBD2
v_gene: TRBV7-6
CDR3nt: TGTGCCAGCAGCTCCTCCAGAACTAGCGGTGATTACTATACGCAGTATTTT
CDR3aa: CASSSSRTSGDYYTQYF

j_gene: TRBJ2-4
abundance: few
d_gene: NA
v_gene: TRBV29-1
CDR3nt: TGCAGCGTTGAGGGAGGGACAGAGATAGCCAAAAACATTCAGTACTTC
CDR3aa: CSVEGGTEIAKNIQYF

j_gene: TRBJ1-1
abundance: few
d_gene: NA
v_gene: TRBV11-1
CDR3nt: TGTGCCAGCAGCTTAGGTGGGCAGGGTGAAGCTTTCTTT
CDR3aa: CASSLGGQGEAFF

j_gene: TRBJ2-3
abundance: NA
d_gene: NA
v_gene: TRBV20-1
CDR3nt: TGCAGTGCTAGAGATCACTCGAACACAGATACGCAGTATTTT
CDR3aa: CSARDHSNTDTQYF

j_gene: TRBJ2-7
abundance: few
d_gene: NA
v_gene: TRBV6-5
CDR3nt: TGTGCCAGCAGTTACTCTCCAATCGGGACAATCTACGAGCAGTACTTC
CDR3aa: CASSYSPIGTIYEQYF

j_gene: TRBJ2-5
abundance: many
d_gene: NA
v_gene: TRBV10-2
CDR3nt: TGCGCCAGCAGTGAGGAGGGACGAGATTGGGAGACCCAGTACTTC
CDR3aa: CASSEEGRDWETQYF

j_gene: TRBJ1-5
abundance: many
d_gene: TRBD1
v_gene: TRBV20-1
CDR3nt: TGCAGTGCTAGACTACCCCAGGGGGACAATCAGCCCCAGCATTTT
CDR3aa: CSARLPQGDNQPQHF

j_gene: TRBJ2-3
abundance: NA
d_gene: TRBD1
v_gene: TRBV5-1
CDR3nt: TGCGCCAGCAGCTTAAGACAGGGGGGAGATACGCAGTATTTT
CDR3aa: CASSLRQGGDTQYF

j_gene: TRBJ2-1
abundance: many
d_gene: NA
v_gene: TRBV12-3/TRBV12-4
CDR3nt: TGTGCCAGCAGCTCCTACAATGAGCAGTTCTTC
CDR3aa: CASSSYNEQFF

j_gene: TRBJ2-1
abundance: many
d_gene: TRBD2
v_gene: TRBV4-2
CDR3nt: TGTGCCAGCAGCCAAGAGGACGGGAGGTCCTACAATGAGCAGTTCTTC
CDR3aa: CASSQEDGRSYNEQFF

j_gene: TRBJ2-7
abundance: many
d_gene: NA
v_gene: TRBV7-2
CDR3nt: TGTGCCAGCAGCCTCACAGAGGACTCCTCCTACGAGCAGTACTTC
CDR3aa: CASSLTEDSSYEQYF

j_gene: TRBJ1-1
abundance: many
d_gene: NA
v_gene: TRBV30
CDR3nt: TGTGCCTGGAGTCCCGAGGGGGTCGTAAGCACTGAAGCTTTCTTT
CDR3aa: CAWSPEGVVSTEAFF

j_gene: TRBJ1-5
abundance: many
d_gene: NA
v_gene: TRBV20-1
CDR3nt: TGCAGTGCTAGGGGGACACACGATCAGCCCCAGCATTTT
CDR3aa: CSARGTHDQPQHF

j_gene: TRBJ2-1
abundance: NA
d_gene: NA
v_gene: TRBV9
CDR3nt: TGTGCCAGCAGCCGTTCTTTGGAGACCCCCTACAATGAGCAGTTCTTC
CDR3aa: CASSRSLETPYNEQFF

j_gene: TRBJ2-3
abundance: many
d_gene: NA
v_gene: TRBV7-9
CDR3nt: TGTGCCAGCAGCCTAGTACAGGGTCTGACAGATACGCAGTATTTT
CDR3aa: CASSLVQGLTDTQYF

j_gene: TRBJ2-5
abundance: many
d_gene: NA
v_gene: TRBV3-1
CDR3nt: TGTGCCAGCAGCCAAAGGACCATGGGGACCCAGTACTTC
CDR3aa: CASSQRTMGTQYF

j_gene: TRBJ1-1
abundance: many
d_gene: NA
v_gene: TRBV20-1
CDR3nt: TGCAGTGCTAGAAAGGCGAACACTGAAGCTTTCTTT
CDR3aa: CSARKANTEAFF

j_gene: TRBJ2-7
abundance: many
d_gene: TRBD2
v_gene: TRBV4-3
CDR3nt: TGCGCCAGCAGCCAAGGGACTAGCGGGGACGAGCAGTACTTC
CDR3aa: CASSQGTSGDEQYF

j_gene: TRBJ2-3
abundance: few
d_gene: NA
v_gene: TRBV20-1
CDR3nt: TGCAGTGCTAGAGAGTGGGTAGGCACAGATACGCAGTATTTT
CDR3aa: CSAREWVGTDTQYF

j_gene: TRBJ1-2
abundance: many
d_gene: NA
v_gene: TRBV20-1
CDR3nt: TGCAGTGCCCAGCGCGGGTTCGGTGACTATGGCTACACCTTC
CDR3aa: CSAQRGFGDYGYTF

j_gene: TRBJ1-1
abundance: many
d_gene: TRBD1
v_gene: TRBV12-3/TRBV12-4
CDR3nt: TGTGCCAGCAGTTTAAGAACAGGGGGCGCGGGAGAAGCTTTCTTT
CDR3aa: CASSLRTGGAGEAFF

j_gene: TRBJ2-7
abundance: many
d_gene: NA
v_gene: TRBV11-1
CDR3nt: TGTGCCAGCAGCTTATCAGGCCTCAGGGAGCAGTACTTC
CDR3aa: CASSLSGLREQYF

j_gene: TRBJ2-1
abundance: many
d_gene: NA
v_gene: TRBV30
CDR3nt: TGTGCCTGGGACCCTGAGGGCAGCTCCTACAATGAGCAGTTCTTC
CDR3aa: CAWDPEGSSYNEQFF

j_gene: TRBJ1-3
abundance: many
d_gene: NA
v_gene: TRBV29-1
CDR3nt: TGCAGCGTTGCCGACAGACTAGCGGGAAACACCATATATTTT
CDR3aa: CSVADRLAGNTIYF

j_gene: TRBJ2-2
abundance: many
d_gene: TRBD2
v_gene: TRBV5-1
CDR3nt: TGCGCCAGCCGGGAGGGCAGCTCGAACACCGGGGAGCTGTTTTTT
CDR3aa: CASREGSSNTGELFF

j_gene: TRBJ2-7
abundance: many
d_gene: NA
v_gene: TRBV7-2
CDR3nt: TGTGCCAGCAGCTTAGACCCAGGACCATACGAGCAGTACTTC
CDR3aa: CASSLDPGPYEQYF

j_gene: TRBJ2-5
abundance: many
d_gene: TRBD2
v_gene: TRBV9
CDR3nt: TGTGCCAGCAGCGTTGCTAGCGGTGGAGAGACCCAGTACTTC
CDR3aa: CASSVASGGETQYF

j_gene: TRBJ2-5
abundance: many
d_gene: TRBD1
v_gene: TRBV29-1
CDR3nt: TGCAGCGCAGGACAGGGGGTGTCTCAAGAGACCCAGTACTTC
CDR3aa: CSAGQGVSQETQYF

j_gene: TRBJ2-5
abundance: NA
d_gene: NA
v_gene: TRBV27
CDR3nt: TGTGCCAGCAGTTCTCGGGCCGGGGGCCCCGCGACCCAGTACTTC
CDR3aa: CASSSRAGGPATQYF

j_gene: TRBJ2-1
abundance: NA
d_gene: NA
v_gene: TRBV12-3/TRBV12-4
CDR3nt: TGTGCCAGCAGTTTAGGCGCCAGGGGTGAGCAGTTCTTC
CDR3aa: CASSLGARGEQFF

j_gene: TRBJ2-1
abundance: many
d_gene: NA
v_gene: TRBV5-1
CDR3nt: TGCGCCAGCAGCTTTCCGGACCGCCGAGGTGAGCAGTTCTTC
CDR3aa: CASSFPDRRGEQFF

j_gene: TRBJ1-4
abundance: many
d_gene: NA
v_gene: TRBV7-8
CDR3nt: TGTGCCAGCAGCTCCCGGACCATTTACCCACTTAATGAAAAACTGTTTTTT
CDR3aa: CASSSRTIYPLNEKLFF

j_gene: TRBJ2-5
abundance: many
d_gene: NA
v_gene: TRBV5-1
CDR3nt: TGCGCCAGCAGCTTGGGGGCAGTTCAAGAGACCCAGTACTTC
CDR3aa: CASSLGAVQETQYF

j_gene: TRBJ2-2
abundance: NA
d_gene: TRBD1
v_gene: TRBV7-8
CDR3nt: TGTGCCAGCAGCTTAGTTGAGGGGGCGCATGGGGAGCTGTTTTTT
CDR3aa: CASSLVEGAHGELFF